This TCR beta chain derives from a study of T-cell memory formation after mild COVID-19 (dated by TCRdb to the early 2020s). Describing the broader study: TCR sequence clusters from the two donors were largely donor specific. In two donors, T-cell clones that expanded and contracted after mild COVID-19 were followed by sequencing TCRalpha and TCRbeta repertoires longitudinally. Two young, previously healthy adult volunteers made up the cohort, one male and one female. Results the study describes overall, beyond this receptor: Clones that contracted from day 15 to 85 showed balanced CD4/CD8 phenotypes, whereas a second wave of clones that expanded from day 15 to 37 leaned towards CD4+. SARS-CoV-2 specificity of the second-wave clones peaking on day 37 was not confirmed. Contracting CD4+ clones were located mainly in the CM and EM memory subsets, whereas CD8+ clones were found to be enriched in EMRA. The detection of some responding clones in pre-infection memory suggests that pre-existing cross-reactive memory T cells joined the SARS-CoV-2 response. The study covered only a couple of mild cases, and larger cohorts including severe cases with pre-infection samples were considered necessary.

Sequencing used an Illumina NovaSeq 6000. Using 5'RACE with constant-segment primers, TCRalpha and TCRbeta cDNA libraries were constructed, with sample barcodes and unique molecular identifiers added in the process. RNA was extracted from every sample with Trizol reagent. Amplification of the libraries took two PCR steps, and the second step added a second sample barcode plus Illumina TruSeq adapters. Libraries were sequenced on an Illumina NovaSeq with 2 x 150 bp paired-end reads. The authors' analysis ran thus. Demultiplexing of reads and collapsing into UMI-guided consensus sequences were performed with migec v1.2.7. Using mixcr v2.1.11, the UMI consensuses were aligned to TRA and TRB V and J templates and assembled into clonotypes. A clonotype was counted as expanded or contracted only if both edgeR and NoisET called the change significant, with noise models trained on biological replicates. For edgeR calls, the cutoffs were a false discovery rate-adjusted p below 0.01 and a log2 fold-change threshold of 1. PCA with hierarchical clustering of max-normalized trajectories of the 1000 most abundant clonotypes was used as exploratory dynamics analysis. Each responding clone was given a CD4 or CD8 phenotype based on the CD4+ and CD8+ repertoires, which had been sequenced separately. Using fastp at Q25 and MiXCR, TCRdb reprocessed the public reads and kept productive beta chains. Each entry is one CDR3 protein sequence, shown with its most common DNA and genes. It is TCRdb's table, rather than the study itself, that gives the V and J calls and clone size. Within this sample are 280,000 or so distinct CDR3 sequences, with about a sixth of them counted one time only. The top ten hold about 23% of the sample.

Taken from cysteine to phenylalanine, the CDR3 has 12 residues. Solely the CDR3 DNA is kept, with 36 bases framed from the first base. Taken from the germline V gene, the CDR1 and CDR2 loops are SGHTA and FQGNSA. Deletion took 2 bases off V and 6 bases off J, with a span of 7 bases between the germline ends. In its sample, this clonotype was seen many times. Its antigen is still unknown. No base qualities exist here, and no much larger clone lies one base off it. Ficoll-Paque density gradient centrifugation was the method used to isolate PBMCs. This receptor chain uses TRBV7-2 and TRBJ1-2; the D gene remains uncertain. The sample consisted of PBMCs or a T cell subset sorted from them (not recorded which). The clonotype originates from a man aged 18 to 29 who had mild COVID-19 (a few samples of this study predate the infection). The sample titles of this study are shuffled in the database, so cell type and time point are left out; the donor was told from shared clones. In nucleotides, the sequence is TGTGCCAGCAGCTTACTTTGGGATGGCTACACCTTC. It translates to CASSLLWDGYTF.